The clone carrying this TCR beta chain was counted a single time. Its antigen is as yet unknown. This record belongs to a study of CD8+CD57+ T cells in acquired aplastic anemia. Study summary: Average DNA yield from sorted CD4+ and CD8+ cells was around 3.2 ug.

Patients chosen for sequencing had CD8+CD57+ cells that had expanded, as shown by flow cytometry. Severe acquired aplastic anemia affected all patients. Findings of the study overall: Patients shared some 29 CD8+ CDR3 sequences with controls.

Germline V gene lookup returns CDR1 LNHDA and CDR2 SQIVND (reference sequence). This CDR3 is 13 amino acids long. V lost 7 bases to trimming and J lost 0 bases, with 9 bases between them. The study profiled TCR beta VDJ and CDR3 using genomic DNA as template. One entry per CDR3 protein, called by TCRdb with MiXCR from the reads. This sample has fewer than 250,000 distinct CDR3 sequences; around half occur once, and the top ten carry over 7.5%. This TCR came from a human donor with aplastic anemia. The chain has TRBV19 and TRBJ1-1; perhaps TRBD1 as D (5 bases). The sample taken for sequencing was sorted CD4+, CD8+, or CD8+CD57+ T cells (not recorded which) from PBMCs. The CDR3 region has the DNA TGTGCCAGTAATACGGGACTGAACACTGAAGCTTTCTTT. It encodes CASNTGLNTEAFF.